This record covers a single T cell receptor beta chain. Its antigen is as yet unknown. Measured with immunoSEQ multiplex PCR; TCRdb has only the in-frame clones, and not every one. Here the sample spans about 820,000 clones, about 91% being singletons. This CDR3 comprises 15 residues. Germline V gene sequence: CDR1 SGHTA, CDR2 FQGNSA. V lost 2 bases to trimming and J lost 9 bases, with 17 bases between them. The sample is drawn from a study of shared clonotypes between healthy human individuals. Study overall: Three plates each covered CD4 naive and memory; CD8 naive two, CD8 memory one. Study findings and constraints: Limited genetic and exposure-history diversity came from having few donors. Estimated clonotype richness was generally higher in naive than memory subsets.

Naivety among CD8 cells was defined by CD45RO negativity and positive CCR7 selection, thereby excluding terminally differentiated effector memory CD45RA+ cells. Sequencing was performed on naive CD8+ T cells sorted from blood. The chain couples TRBV7-2 to TRBJ1-5; tentatively, D is TRBD1 (5 bases). This receptor was identified in a man aged 25-45 years in good health. CDR3 residues: CASSLSSGPLGPQHF. Here the CDR3 DNA reads TGTGCCAGCAGCTTATCATCAGGGCCCCTAGGGCCCCAGCATTTT.